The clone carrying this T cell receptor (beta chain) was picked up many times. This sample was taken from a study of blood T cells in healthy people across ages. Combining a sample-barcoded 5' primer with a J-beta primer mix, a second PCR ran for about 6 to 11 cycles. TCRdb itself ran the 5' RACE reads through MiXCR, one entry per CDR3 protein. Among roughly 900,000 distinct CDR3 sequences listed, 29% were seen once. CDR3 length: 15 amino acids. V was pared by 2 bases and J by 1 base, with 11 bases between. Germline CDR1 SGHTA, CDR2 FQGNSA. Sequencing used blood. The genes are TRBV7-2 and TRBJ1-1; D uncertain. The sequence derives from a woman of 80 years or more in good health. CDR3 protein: CASSLRSGGNTEAFF. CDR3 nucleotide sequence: TGTGCCAGCAGCTTAAGGTCGGGCGGGAACACTGAAGCTTTCTTT. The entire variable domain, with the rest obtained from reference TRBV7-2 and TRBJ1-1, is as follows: GAGVSQSPSNKVTEKGKDVELRCDPISGHTALYWYRQSLGQGLEFLIYFQGNSAPDKSGLPSDRFSAERTGGSVSTLTIQRTQQEDSAVYLCASSLRSGGNTEAFFGQGTRLTVV.